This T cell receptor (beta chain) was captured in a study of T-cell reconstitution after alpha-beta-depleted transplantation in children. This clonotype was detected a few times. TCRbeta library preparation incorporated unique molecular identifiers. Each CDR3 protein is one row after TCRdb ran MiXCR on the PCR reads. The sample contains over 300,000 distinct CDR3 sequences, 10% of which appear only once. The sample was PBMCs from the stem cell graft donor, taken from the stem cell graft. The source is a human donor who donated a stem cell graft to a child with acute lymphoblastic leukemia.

The CDR3 protein is CSARPAGGPDTQYF. CDR3 in DNA: TGCAGTGCTAGACCGGCGGGAGGGCCAGATACGCAGTATTTT. This sequence joins TRBV20-1 and TRBJ2-3, with 9 positions matching TRBD2. CDR1 DFQATT and CDR2 SNEGSKA come from the germline V gene (reference sequence). This CDR3 is built from 14 residues. Trimming took 2 bases from V and 4 from J; bases not matched to a gene: 4.